The T cell receptor beta chain under discussion was sequenced for a study of human T cells and chemical hapten exposure. Background on the study: Slight differences in pooled library volume were the main source of varying TCR yields across samples. Notes on the study in general: Those TCRs sitting above 1 in 1000 frequency stayed the same with DPC sensitization.

Time point meaning: healthy volunteer bleed at 6 weeks. RNA extraction used unfractionated whole blood as the source of total RNA. Unique molecular identifiers were attached to individual cDNA molecules within the library. Original data processing: Samples contained a median of about 100,000 TCRs, with a range of roughly 23,224 to 700,000. Each CDR3 protein is one row after TCRdb ran MiXCR on the RACE reads. TCRdb assigned the V and J calls; the authors' analysis was not used. The sample has fewer than 85,000 distinct CDR3 sequences, around 9.4% seen once. From germline, CDR1 is SGDLS and CDR2 YYNGEE. This CDR3 comprises 16 residues. Trimming took off 7 bases at V and 1 base at J, with 19 bases between the two ends. For this clonotype: Its antigen is still unknown.

The TCR comes from a female donor in good health. Some clones in this sample may be carry-over from other donors' samples. This chain joins TRBV9 and TRBJ2-3; D possibly matches TRBD1 or TRBD2 (6 bases each). Material for sequencing was whole blood. The CDR3 here is CASDPSGRGGTDTQYF. CDR3 nucleotide sequence: TGTGCCAGCGATCCCAGTGGAAGGGGGGGCACAGATACGCAGTATTTT. The entire variable domain, with the rest obtained from reference TRBV9 and TRBJ2-3, is as follows: DSGVTQTPKHLITATGQRVTLRCSPRSGDLSVYWYQQSLDQGLQFLIQYYNGEERAKGNILERFSAQQFPDLHSELNLSSLELGDSALYFCASDPSGRGGTDTQYFGPGTRLTVL.